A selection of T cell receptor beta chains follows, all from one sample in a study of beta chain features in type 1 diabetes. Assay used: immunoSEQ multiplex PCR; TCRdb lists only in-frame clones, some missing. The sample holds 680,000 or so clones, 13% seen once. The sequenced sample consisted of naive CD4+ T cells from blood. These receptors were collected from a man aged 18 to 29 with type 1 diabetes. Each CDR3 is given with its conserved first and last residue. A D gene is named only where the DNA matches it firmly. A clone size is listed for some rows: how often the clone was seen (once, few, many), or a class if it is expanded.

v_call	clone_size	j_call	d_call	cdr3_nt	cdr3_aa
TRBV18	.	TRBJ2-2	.	TGTGCCAGCTCTCCAGGGGCCTCGGGCACCGGGGAGCTGTTTTTT	CASSPGASGTGELFF
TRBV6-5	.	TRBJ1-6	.	TGTGCCAGTAGGGGGTCCTATAATTCACCCCTCCACTTT	CASRGSYNSPLHF
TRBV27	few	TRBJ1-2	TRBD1	TGTGCCAGCAGTTTGACAGGGACAGGGAGTGGCTACACCTTC	CASSLTGTGSGYTF
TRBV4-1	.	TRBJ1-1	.	TGCGCCAGCAGCCAAGGCCGGACGATTACTGAAGCTTTCTTT	CASSQGRTITEAFF
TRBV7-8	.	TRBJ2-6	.	TGTGCCAGCAGCGGTACCTCTGGGGCCAACGTCCTGACTTTC	CASSGTSGANVLTF
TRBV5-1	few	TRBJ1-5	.	TGCGCCAGCAGCTTTGGGGATAATCAGCCCCAGCATTTT	CASSFGDNQPQHF
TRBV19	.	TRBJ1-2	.	TGTGCCAGTAGTACCGCCGGGGGCTACACCTTC	CASSTAGGYTF
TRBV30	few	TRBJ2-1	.	TGTGCCTGGACCCAGGACAGCTACAATGAGCAGTTCTTC	CAWTQDSYNEQFF
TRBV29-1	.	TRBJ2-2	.	TGCAGCGTTGATCAAGGTCCAGGGCGGACCGGGGAGCTGTTTTTT	CSVDQGPGRTGELFF
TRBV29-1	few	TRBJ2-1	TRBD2	TGCAGCGTTTCTAGCGGGGGGCGCAATGAGCAGTTCTTC	CSVSSGGRNEQFF
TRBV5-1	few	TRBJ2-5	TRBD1	TGCGCCAGCAGCGCGGACAGGTTCACAGAGACCCAGTACTTC	CASSADRFTETQYF
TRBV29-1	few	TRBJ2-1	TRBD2	TGCAGCGTTGAAGATCGGGGGGGTCGCTCCTACAATGAGCAGTTCTTC	CSVEDRGGRSYNEQFF
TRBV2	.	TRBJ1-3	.	TGTGCCAGCAGTGACTACCCAGGGAACACCATATATTTT	CASSDYPGNTIYF
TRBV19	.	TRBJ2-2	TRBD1	TGTGCCAGTAGTATACAGGGGGCGGACACCGGGGAGCTGTTTTTT	CASSIQGADTGELFF
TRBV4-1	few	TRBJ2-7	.	TGCGCCAGCAGCCATATGCCCCGACACGACTACGAGCAGTACTTC	CASSHMPRHDYEQYF
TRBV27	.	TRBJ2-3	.	TGTGCCAGCAGTCTTTCGATTGCCACAGATACGCAGTATTTT	CASSLSIATDTQYF
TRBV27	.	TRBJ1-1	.	TGTGCCAGTTTTCTTGCGATGAACACTGAAGCTTTCTTT	CASFLAMNTEAFF
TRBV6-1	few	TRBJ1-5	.	TGTGCCAGCAGTGAGCAAACGGGAGGCTATCAGCCCCAGCATTTT	CASSEQTGGYQPQHF
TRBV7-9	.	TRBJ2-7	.	TGTGCCAGCGGAGGGTCCTACGAGCAGTACTTC	CASGGSYEQYF
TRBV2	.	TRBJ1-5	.	TGTGCCAGCAGGAAAGACGGCCGCAATCAGCCCCAGCATTTT	CASRKDGRNQPQHF
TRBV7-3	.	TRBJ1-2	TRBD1	TGTGCCAGCAGCTTATACGGGGACAGACATGGCTACACCTTC	CASSLYGDRHGYTF
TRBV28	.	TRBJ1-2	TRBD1	TGTGCCACCCCCGATTGGACAGGGGGTGGCTACACCTTC	CATPDWTGGGYTF
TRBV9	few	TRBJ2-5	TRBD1	TGTGCCAGCAGCGGAAGGGGGACAGGGTGGCAAGAGACCCAGTACTTC	CASSGRGTGWQETQYF
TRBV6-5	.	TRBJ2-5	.	TGTGCCAGCAGTTCCTCAGGTGGTAGCGGAGGGGAGACCCAGTACTTC	CASSSSGGSGGETQYF
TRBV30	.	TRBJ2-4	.	TGTGCCTGGAGTTTAACAGACCTAGCCAAAAACATTCAGTACTTC	CAWSLTDLAKNIQYF
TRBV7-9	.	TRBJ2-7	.	TGTGCCAGCAGCTCCACGGGACGGGAAGCACAGGGGCAGTACTTC	CASSSTGREAQGQYF
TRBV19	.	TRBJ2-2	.	TGTGCCAGTAGTCCCCGGACAAGAGACACCGGGGAGCTGTTTTTT	CASSPRTRDTGELFF
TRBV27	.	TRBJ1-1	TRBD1	TGTGCCAGCAGTTCCGACAGGGGGGACACTGAAGCTTTCTTT	CASSSDRGDTEAFF
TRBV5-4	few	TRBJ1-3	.	TGTGCCAGCAGCTACTCGGCTGGAAACACCATATATTTT	CASSYSAGNTIYF
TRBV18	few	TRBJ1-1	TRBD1	TGTGCCAGCTCACAGGGACAGGGGGTGAACACTGAAGCTTTCTTT	CASSQGQGVNTEAFF
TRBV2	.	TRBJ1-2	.	TGTGCCAGCAGGGGGCTTGGCTATGGCTACACCTTC	CASRGLGYGYTF
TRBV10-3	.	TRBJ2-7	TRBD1	TGTGCCATCAACCCCTCGGGACAGAGATACGAGCAGTACTTC	CAINPSGQRYEQYF
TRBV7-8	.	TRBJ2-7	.	TGTGCCAGCAGCTTAGTGGTATCAGGGACCGAGTACTACGAGCAGTACTTC	CASSLVVSGTEYYEQYF
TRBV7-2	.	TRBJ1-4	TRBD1	TGTGCCAGCAGCTCGGACAGGGGGAATGAAAAACTGTTTTTT	CASSSDRGNEKLFF
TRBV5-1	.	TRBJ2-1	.	TGCGCCAGCAGCTTGGCCGGAGTCAATGAGCAGTTCTTC	CASSLAGVNEQFF
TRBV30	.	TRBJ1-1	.	TGTGCCTGGAGTGTAAGCACTGAAGCTTTCTTT	CAWSVSTEAFF